The present TCR beta chain was sequenced within a study of blood T cell repertoires in COVID-19. The wider study: Sample material is recorded as cDNA or gDNA derived from T cells, B-cell-depleted T cells, or PBMCs.

Trimming shortened V by 3 bases and J by 11 bases, and 21 bases separated the two germline ends. The CDR3 covers 16 residues. The germline gives CDR1 SGHNT, CDR2 YYREEE (reference sequence). Authors' data handling: Cell counts per sample came from amplifying reference gene primers. The table came from immunoSEQ multiplex PCR; TCRdb's copy has only in-frame clones and leaves some out. V, J and clone size reflect that table, while D and trimming were determined from the DNA. This table has about 40,000 clones, 85% to 90% appearing once. The sample was peripheral blood. V is TRBV5-4 and J is TRBJ1-6; D is undetermined. The TCR sequence derives from a man in his sixties or seventies with acute or convalescent COVID-19. The CDR3 reads CASSSAGLRLPTPLHF. The DNA of the CDR3 is TGTGCCAGCAGCTCGGCAGGCTTACGATTACCGACACCCCTCCACTTT.